This is a list of T cell receptor beta chains from one sample in a study of graft-versus-host responses after intestinal transplantation. Clones were read by immunoSEQ multiplex PCR, and TCRdb kept only the in-frame ones, dropping some. The profile shows nearly 110,000 clones, 87% of them singletons. These TCRs' antigens remain unknown. This sample comprised unstimulated CD4+ T cells sorted from spleen or lymph node cells, obtained before transplant. These receptors were obtained from a human donor who was the organ donor for an intestinal transplant. The CDR3 runs from the conserved cysteine through the conserved F or W. A D gene is named only where the DNA matches it firmly. Not every row has a clone size; where given, it reads once, few, many or a size class.

>-|TRBJ2-1|16|TRBV10-3|TRBD2
CAISELAGVSRNEQFF
TGTGCCATCAGTGAATTAGCGGGGGTTTCTAGGAATGAGCAGTTCTTC
>-|TRBJ1-2|16|TRBV27|-
CASSLSGLRPNYGYTF
TGTGCCAGCAGCCTAAGTGGTTTGCGGCCTAACTATGGCTACACCTTC
>-|TRBJ1-2|14|TRBV6-6|TRBD1
CASRNGQGGYGYTF
TGTGCCAGCAGAAACGGACAGGGCGGCTATGGCTACACCTTC
>once|TRBJ2-7|13|TRBV27|-
CASSFTGSTEQYF
TGTGCCAGCAGTTTCACGGGGTCAACCGAGCAGTACTTC
>-|TRBJ1-1|12|TRBV29-1|-
CSVGTVNTEAFF
TGCAGCGTGGGGACGGTGAACACTGAAGCTTTCTTT
>once|TRBJ2-1|17|TRBV4-1|TRBD2
CASSHTASGRAYNEQFF
TGCGCCAGCAGCCACACTGCTAGCGGGAGAGCTTACAATGAGCAGTTCTTC
>-|TRBJ2-3|14|TRBV18|-
CASSPRQNTDTQYF
TGTGCCAGCTCACCTCGGCAGAACACAGATACGCAGTATTTT
>-|TRBJ2-6|16|TRBV4-1|-
CASSHLGGTGANVLTF
TGCGCCAGCAGCCACTTGGGGGGAACTGGGGCCAACGTCCTGACTTTC
>-|TRBJ2-2|13|TRBV19|-
CASSPEQAGELFF
TGTGCCAGTAGCCCCGAGCAGGCCGGGGAGCTGTTTTTT
>-|TRBJ2-1|16|TRBV9|-
CASSGRGSGGYNEQFF
TGTGCCAGCAGCGGCAGGGGGAGCGGGGGCTACAATGAGCAGTTCTTC
>-|TRBJ2-1|13|TRBV11-3|TRBD2
CASSLRGGGRQFF
TGTGCCAGCAGCTTAAGGGGTGGCGGGAGGCAGTTCTTC
>-|TRBJ2-3|14|TRBV25-1|-
CASSEQRGADTQYF
TGTGCCAGCAGTGAGCAGCGAGGGGCAGATACGCAGTATTTT
>-|TRBJ2-1|13|TRBV4-1|-
CASSHPGGTIKFF
TGCGCCAGCAGCCACCCAGGGGGGACTATAAAGTTCTTC
>-|TRBJ2-5|11|TRBV20-1|-
CSARDRATQYF
TGCAGTGCTAGAGATCGTGCGACCCAGTACTTC
>-|TRBJ1-1|14|TRBV6-5|TRBD1
CASSYDRENTEAFF
TGTGCCAGCAGTTACGACAGGGAGAACACTGAAGCTTTCTTT
>-|TRBJ1-5|15|TRBV19|TRBD1
CASTPWDRLDQPQHF
TGTGCCAGTACCCCCTGGGACAGGTTGGATCAGCCCCAGCATTTT
>-|TRBJ2-1|12|TRBV29-1|-
CSVGPPYNEQFF
TGCAGCGTTGGTCCACCATACAATGAGCAGTTCTTC
>few|TRBJ1-6|15|TRBV6-5|-
CASSYGSSYNSPLHF
TGTGCCAGCAGTTACGGGAGCTCCTATAATTCACCCCTCCACTTT
>-|TRBJ2-1|14|TRBV19|-
CASRRTFDSNEQFF
TGTGCCAGTAGGAGGACCTTCGACAGTAATGAGCAGTTCTTC
>-|TRBJ2-1|13|TRBV10-1|-
CASRLDPDNEQFF
TGCGCCAGCAGACTCGATCCCGACAATGAGCAGTTCTTC
>few|TRBJ1-1|15|TRBV6-6|-
CASSRTQGGNTEAFF
TGTGCCAGCAGTCGGACACAGGGTGGGAACACTGAAGCTTTCTTT
>-|TRBJ2-6|16|TRBV25-1|-
CASSQQNRAGANVLTF
TGTGCCAGCAGTCAACAGAACAGGGCTGGGGCCAACGTCCTGACTTTC
>-|TRBJ2-7|16|TRBV19|TRBD1
CASSTPGQGASYEQYF
TGTGCCAGTAGTACCCCGGGACAGGGGGCATCCTACGAGCAGTACTTC
>-|TRBJ2-1|13|TRBV2|-
CASSFTGHNEQFF
TGTGCCAGCAGTTTCACTGGCCACAATGAGCAGTTCTTC
>once|TRBJ2-3|14|TRBV9|-
CASSKGSVTDTQYF
TGTGCCAGCAGCAAGGGAAGCGTAACAGATACGCAGTATTTT
>-|TRBJ2-7|17|TRBV7-6|TRBD2
CASSPIGLAGRTYEQYF
TGTGCCAGCAGCCCCATAGGGCTAGCGGGGAGAACCTACGAGCAGTACTTC
>-|TRBJ2-7|15|TRBV5-4|TRBD2
CASSRPGTSVYEQYF
TGTGCCAGCAGCCGCCCGGGGACTAGCGTGTACGAGCAGTACTTC
>-|TRBJ2-3|15|TRBV6-5|TRBD2
CASSSRREGRNTQYF
TGTGCCAGCAGCTCTCGACGGGAGGGCCGTAATACGCAGTATTTT
>-|TRBJ2-5|15|TRBV6-5|-
CASSGTAGLVETQYF
TGTGCCAGCAGTGGGACGGCGGGACTGGTGGAGACCCAGTACTTC